A single sample is the source of the 7 T cell receptor beta chains below, sequenced in a study of spatial heterogeneity in lung cancer (dated by TCRdb to about 2019). What this sample's time point label stands for: blood at routine non-recurrence follow-up after resection. Whole RNA extracted from tumor and nontumor lung tissue, or from cryopreserved PBMC samples, was used for TCR sequencing without cell sorting. Library generation was performed with 5' RACE. Sequencing took place on a NextSeq 500. Starting from the raw public reads, TCRdb applied fastp trimming at Q25, assembled clones with MiXCR and retained in-frame beta chains. Each record represents a unique CDR3 protein, reported with the most common genes and DNA among its rows. This sample is represented by about 120,000 distinct CDR3 sequences; 12% of them were singletons. The top ten hold over 15% of the sample. The sample here was PBMCs, taken at follow-up. Receptors were obtained from a male donor with early-stage non-small cell lung cancer.

This clonotype came up a few times. J is TRBJ1-4 and V is TRBV5-4; 10 bases agree with TRBD1. This CDR3 spans 15 amino acids. From germline, CDR1 is SGHNT and CDR2 YYREEE (reference sequence). The trim removed 0 bases at V and 5 bases at J, leaving 1 base unmatched. This CDR3 is CASSLEGQGNEKLFF. DNA for the CDR3: TGTGCCAGCAGCTTGGAGGGACAGGGGAATGAAAAACTGTTTTTT.

The table lists this clonotype with many counts. The V gene is TRBV4-1, the J gene TRBJ1-5, with a possible D match to TRBD1 (6 bases). The CDR3 runs to 17 residues. Trimming took off 4 bases at V and 0 bases at J, with 16 bases between the two ends. From germline, CDR1 is MGHRA and CDR2 YSYEKL. The chain's CDR3 is CASSPEILGGSNQPQHF. CDR3 coding DNA: TGCGCCAGCAGCCCAGAGATTTTAGGGGGTAGCAATCAGCCCCAGCATTTT.

This chain connects TRBV29-1 to TRBJ2-7; 9 bases agree with TRBD1. Germline values: CDR1 SQVTM, CDR2 ANQGSEA. CDR3 length: 16 residues. Trimming cost V 4 bases and J 1 base; bases outside gene matches: 11. The CDR3 bases are TGCAGCGTTGCCCGAACCGGGACAGGGCCTTCCTACGAGCAGTACTTC. It yields the protein CSVARTGTGPSYEQYF.

The V call is TRBV7-9, the J call TRBJ1-6; 7 bases are shared with TRBD1. The CDR3 consists of 14 residues. Germline lookup yields CDR1 SEHNR and CDR2 FQNEAQ (reference sequence). Losses at the gene ends were 6 bases for V and 6 bases for J; bases not matched to a gene: 5. As DNA, the CDR3 is TGTGCCAGCAGTTTACAGGGGCGTAATTCACCCCTCCACTTT. Encoded protein: CASSLQGRNSPLHF.

The V and J genes are TRBV21-1 and TRBJ2-5. TRBV21-1 is assigned pseudogene status. This CDR3 contains 12 residues. CDR3 nucleotides: TGTGCCAGCAGCCTGATTAGGGAGACCCAGTACTTC. Translated, it gives CASSLIRETQYF.

This clonotype has at least ten counts. V and J are TRBV20-1 and TRBJ2-1, with a possible D match to TRBD1 (5 bases). The CDR3 is 15 residues long. V was shortened by 2 bases and J by 2 bases, with 13 bases between the two germline ends. The germline gives CDR1 DFQATT, CDR2 SNEGSKA (reference sequence). Written as DNA, the CDR3 is TGCAGTGCTAGAAGGGGCGAAGCCGCCTACAATGAGCAGTTCTTC. Encoded protein: CSARRGEAAYNEQFF.

This clonotype was picked up a small number of times. The chain joins TRBV20-1 to TRBJ2-3; D gene unclear. The ends were cut back, 6 bases at V and 5 bases at J, with 12 bases in the middle. From germline, CDR1 is DFQATT and CDR2 SNEGSKA (reference sequence). This CDR3 comprises 12 residues. DNA of the CDR3: TGCAGTGCCCCGAAAATCAAAGATACGCAGTATTTT. Its protein is CSAPKIKDTQYF.